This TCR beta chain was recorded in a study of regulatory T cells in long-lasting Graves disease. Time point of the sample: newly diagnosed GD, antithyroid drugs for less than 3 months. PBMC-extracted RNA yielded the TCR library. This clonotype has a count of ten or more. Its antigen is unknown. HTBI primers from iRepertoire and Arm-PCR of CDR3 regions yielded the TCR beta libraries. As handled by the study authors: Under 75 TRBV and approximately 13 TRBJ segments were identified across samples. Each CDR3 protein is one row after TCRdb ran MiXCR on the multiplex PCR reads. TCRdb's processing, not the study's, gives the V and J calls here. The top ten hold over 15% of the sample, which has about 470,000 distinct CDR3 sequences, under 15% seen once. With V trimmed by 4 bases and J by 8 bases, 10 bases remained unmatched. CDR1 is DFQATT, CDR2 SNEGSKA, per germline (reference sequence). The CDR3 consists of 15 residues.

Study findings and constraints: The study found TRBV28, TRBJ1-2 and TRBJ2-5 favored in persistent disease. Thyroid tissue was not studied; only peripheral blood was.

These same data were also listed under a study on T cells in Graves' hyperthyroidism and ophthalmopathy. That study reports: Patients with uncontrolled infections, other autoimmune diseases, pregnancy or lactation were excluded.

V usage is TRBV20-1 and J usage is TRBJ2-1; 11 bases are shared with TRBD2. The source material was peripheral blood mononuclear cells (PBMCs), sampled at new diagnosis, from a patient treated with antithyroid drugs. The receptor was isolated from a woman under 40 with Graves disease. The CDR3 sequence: CSAIQLAGDGYEQFF. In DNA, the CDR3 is TGCAGTGCTATCCAACTAGCGGGAGATGGCTATGAGCAGTTCTTC.